This T cell receptor (beta chain) was identified during a study of OX40 agonist ivuxolimab in advanced cancers. Study-wide context: Melanoma, hepatocellular carcinoma, head and neck or renal cell cancer occurred in dose-escalation patients. The study, taken as a whole, reports: There was clonal expansion of CD4+ and CD8+ blood T cells by week 6 at 0.1 to 3.0 mg/kg.

Autoimmune disease history or systemic immunosuppression led to patients being barred. Sampled blood was obtained at baseline, cycle 4 day 1, and cycle 7 day 1. In the case of this clone: Its antigen is as yet unknown.

Using immunoSEQ multiplex PCR, the repertoire was profiled, and TCRdb retains in-frame clones only, with some absent. The table has 99,000 or so clones, 95% to 96% seen once. With 1 base removed from V and 2 bases from J, the gap between germline ends came to 15 bases. The CDR3 has 17 residues. Germline-derived CDR1 and CDR2 are LGHNA and YNFKEQ. This material consisted of CD4+ or CD8+ T cells sorted from blood, taken in a trial of the OX40 agonist ivuxolimab. The TCR originated in an adult with an advanced solid tumor such as melanoma, head and neck, liver or kidney cancer. The chain uses TRBV4-2 and TRBJ2-1; D is unresolved. CDR3 DNA sequence: TGTGCCAGCAGCCAAGGGGAACGGGTCACCCCCTACAATGAGCAGTTCTTC. It yields the protein CASSQGERVTPYNEQFF.